This T cell receptor (beta chain) was identified in a study of blood T cell repertoires in COVID-19. Study summary: Acute and convalescent COVID-19 specimens originated in the United States, Italy and Spain. Sources were T cells, B-cell-depleted T cells, or PBMCs; the material itself was cDNA or gDNA.

Authors' analysis steps: Quantification of nucleated cells was approximated via reference gene primer amplification. This table comes from immunoSEQ multiplex PCR, and its TCRdb copy is limited to in-frame clones, with some not included. V and J calls plus clone size are reproduced from that table; the DNA served to infer D and trimming. The sample records 250,000 to 400,000 clones, roughly 87% being singletons. V was pared by 7 bases and J by 6 bases, with 19 bases between. From germline, CDR1 is MDHEN and CDR2 SYDVKM. This CDR3 spans 14 amino acids. J is TRBJ2-7 and V is TRBV28; perhaps TRBD2 as D (7 bases). This clonotype originated in a man between 50 and 59 years old with active or convalescent COVID-19. Sequenced material: peripheral blood. This CDR3 reads CASTLGGRRSEQYF. For the CDR3, the DNA is TGTGCCAGCACTCTGGGGGGGCGTAGAAGCGAGCAGTACTTC.